These 13 T cell receptor beta chains share one sample of origin, sequenced in a study of Ad26.COV2.S vaccination and SARS-CoV-2 variants. Only in-frame clones appear in the TCRdb table, and some are missing; sequencing was by immunoSEQ multiplex PCR. The sample contains roughly 100,000 clones, less than 85% of which appear only once. The starting material was peripheral blood, obtained after recovery from COVID-19. The receptors here all came from a human donor who had recovered from COVID-19.

V gene TRBV6-1 combines with J gene TRBJ2-5; D gene uncertain. Germline V CDR1 and CDR2: MNHNS, SASEGT. CDR3 length: 15 residues. V lost 1 base and J 2 bases, leaving 11 bases between the germline ends. In DNA, the CDR3 is TGTGCCAGCAGTGAAGGACACGAGCCTCAAGAGACCCAGTACTTC. It specifies CASSEGHEPQETQYF.

J is TRBJ2-7 and V is TRBV10-3, with D possibly TRBD1 on 5 matching bases. V was trimmed by 6 bases and J by 0 bases, leaving 15 bases between them. The CDR3 length is 15 residues. The germline gives CDR1 ENHRY, CDR2 SYGVKD. The CDR3 reads CAIRVGADSSYEQYF. CDR3 sequence (DNA): TGTGCCATCAGGGTAGGGGCAGATAGCTCCTACGAGCAGTACTTC.

The genes are TRBV7-3 and TRBJ2-1; 9 nucleotides line up with TRBD2. CDR1 is SGHTA, CDR2 FQGTGA, per germline. J gave up 10 bases and V 3 bases, and 16 bases lay outside the gene matches. The CDR3 loop spans 17 amino acids. CDR3 loop: CASSLQSQSGLAGEQFF. DNA of the CDR3: TGTGCCAGCAGCTTGCAGTCGCAATCGGGACTAGCCGGAGAGCAGTTCTTC.

The V gene is TRBV10-3, the J gene TRBJ2-6; 8 nucleotides align to TRBD1. The CDR3 runs 17 residues. V gave up 5 bases and J gave up 0 bases; unmatched junction bases: 6. Germline CDR1 reads ENHRY; CDR2 reads SYGVKD. CDR3 in amino acids: CAISPGGPNSGANVLTF. CDR3 coding DNA: TGTGCCATCAGTCCAGGGGGCCCGAACTCTGGGGCCAACGTCCTGACTTTC.

The gene calls are TRBV2 and TRBJ1-2; tentative D call: TRBD1 (5 bases). Germline assignment: CDR1 SNHLY and CDR2 FYNNEI. Trimming left V 5 bases short and J 4 bases short, with 11 bases between. This CDR3 has 13 residues. CDR3 bases: TGTGCCAGCAGTTCGGGGACTACCTATGGCTACACCTTC. It yields the protein CASSSGTTYGYTF.

The V call is TRBV9, the J call TRBJ2-7; TRBD1 matches 9 bases. After removal of 4 bases from V and 3 bases from J, the junction contained 8 bases not matched to a gene. The CDR3 has 15 residues. Germline CDR1 and CDR2: SGDLS and YYNGEE. DNA of the CDR3: TGTGCCAGCAGCTCGGGGACAGGGTTTTTCTACGAGCAGTACTTC. Translation gives CASSSGTGFFYEQYF. Drawing the rest from reference TRBV9 and TRBJ2-7, the complete variable domain is DSGVTQTPKHLITATGQRVTLRCSPRSGDLSVYWYQQSLDQGLQFLIQYYNGEERAKGNILERFSAQQFPDLHSELNLSSLELGDSALYFCASSSGTGFFYEQYFGPGTRLTVT.

The V gene is TRBV4-1, the J gene TRBJ2-3; a weak D match, TRBD2 (7 bases). Germline values: CDR1 MGHRA, CDR2 YSYEKL. V gave up 5 bases and J gave up 3 bases, with 18 bases separating them. The length of the CDR3 is 16 residues. CDR3 in DNA: TGCGCCAGCAGCGCGTTTCCAGGGGAGGGAACAGATACGCAGTATTTT. Protein sequence: CASSAFPGEGTDTQYF.

This clone was counted between two and nine times. The rearrangement joins TRBV7-9 to TRBJ2-7; a weak D match, TRBD1 (6 bases). CDR1 and CDR2 from the germline V gene are SEHNR and FQNEAQ (reference sequence). The CDR3 is 13 amino acids. The V end was cut by 4 bases, the J end by 3 bases, with 10 bases between. The CDR3 DNA follows: TGTGCCAGCAGCTCTGGACAGTTCTACGAGCAGTACTTC. The encoded protein is CASSSGQFYEQYF.

V usage is TRBV15 and J usage is TRBJ2-6; perhaps TRBD2 as D (6 bases). The CDR3 has 16 residues. The ends were cut back, 0 bases at V and 3 bases at J, with 9 bases in the middle. The germline gives CDR1 LNHNV, CDR2 YYDKDF (reference sequence). The CDR3 loop reads CATSRDRGNGANVLTF. CDR3 coding DNA: TGTGCCACCAGCAGAGATCGGGGGAATGGGGCCAACGTCCTGACTTTC.

V and J are TRBV19 and TRBJ2-6; TRBD2 is a possible D gene (6 bases). There are 16 residues in the CDR3. Germline CDR1 reads LNHDA; CDR2 reads SQIVND (reference sequence). Trimming stripped 5 bases from V and 4 bases from J, with 15 bases between. CDR3 loop: CASSRRDGPGANVLTF. As DNA, the CDR3 is TGTGCCAGTAGTCGGCGGGATGGGCCCGGGGCCAACGTCCTGACTTTC.

V gene TRBV5-6 combines with J gene TRBJ1-2; D is uncertain. The V gene's germline CDR1 is SGHDT and CDR2 YYEEEE. Trimming shortened V by 4 bases and J by 5 bases, and 6 bases separated the two germline ends. CDR3 size: 11 residues. Here the CDR3 reads CASSVGYGYTF. The CDR3, as DNA: TGTGCCAGCAGCGTGGGATATGGCTACACCTTC.

This rearrangement joins TRBV6-2 or TRBV6-3 to TRBJ2-2, with D perhaps TRBD1 (6 bases). V was trimmed by 0 bases and J by 6 bases, leaving 8 bases between them. CDR3 length: 14 residues. Germline V gives CDR1 MNHEY, CDR2 SVGEGT. CDR3 protein: CASSYSTGSGELFF. CDR3 bases: TGTGCCAGCAGTTACTCCACAGGGTCCGGGGAGCTGTTTTTT.

The V and J genes are TRBV19 and TRBJ1-5; possibly TRBD1 for D (5 bases). Trimming left V 0 bases short and J 5 bases short, with 14 bases between. The CDR3 consists of 16 residues. Germline assignment: CDR1 LNHDA and CDR2 SQIVND (reference sequence). The CDR3 is CASSIDSRGFYQPQHF. The CDR3 region has the DNA TGTGCCAGTAGTATAGATAGCCGGGGGTTTTATCAGCCCCAGCATTTT.